This note documents a single TCR beta chain sequence. This sample is drawn from a study of blood T cell repertoires in COVID-19. Authors' analysis steps: Amplified reference gene primers provided the basis for estimating nucleated cell counts. Only in-frame clones appear in the TCRdb table, and some are missing; sequencing was by immunoSEQ multiplex PCR. V, J and clone size reflect that table, while D and trimming were determined from the DNA. Of about 50,000 clones in the sample, about 76% are singletons; the top ten hold about 22%. Germline V gives CDR1 SNHLY, CDR2 FYNNEI. V lost 6 bases to trimming and J lost 3 bases, with 11 bases between them. This CDR3 contains 13 residues.

The rearrangement uses TRBV2 and TRBJ1-2; possible D gene TRBD1, 6 bases. The clonotype was recovered from a woman of 80 years or more with COVID-19, enrolled during active disease. The sample taken for sequencing was peripheral blood. The DNA for the CDR3 is TGTGCCAGCAGACGACAGGACCACTATGGCTACACCTTC. This codes for CASRRQDHYGYTF.